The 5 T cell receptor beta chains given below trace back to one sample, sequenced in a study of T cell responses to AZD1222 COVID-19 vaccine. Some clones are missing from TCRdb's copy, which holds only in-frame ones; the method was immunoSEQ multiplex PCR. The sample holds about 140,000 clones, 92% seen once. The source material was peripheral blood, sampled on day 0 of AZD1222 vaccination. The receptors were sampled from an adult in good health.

The CDR3 coding sequence is TGTGCCAGCAGTTTATCGGCCCAGCGCAGGGGGGGCAATCAGCCCCAGCATTTT. Translation gives CASSLSAQRRGGNQPQHF. J is TRBJ1-5 and V is TRBV27; 7 nucleotides line up with TRBD1. The germline V gene has CDR1 MNHEY and CDR2 SMNVEV (reference sequence). Trimming removed 0 bases from V and 2 bases from J; junction bases left unmatched: 10. This CDR3 is built from 18 residues.

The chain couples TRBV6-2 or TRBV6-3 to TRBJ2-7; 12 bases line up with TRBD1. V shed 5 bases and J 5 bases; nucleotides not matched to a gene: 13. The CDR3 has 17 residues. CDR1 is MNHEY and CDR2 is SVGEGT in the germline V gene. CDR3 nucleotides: TGTGCCAGCAGTCCCGGGACAGGGGGCGCTTATGGCCACGAGCAGTACTTC. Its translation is CASSPGTGGAYGHEQYF.

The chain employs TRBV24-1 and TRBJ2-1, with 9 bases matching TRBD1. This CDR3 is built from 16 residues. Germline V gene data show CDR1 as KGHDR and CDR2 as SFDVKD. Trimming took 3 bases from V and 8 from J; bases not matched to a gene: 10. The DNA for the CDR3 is TGTGCCACCAGTGATCCAGCCGGGACAGGGATCGATGAGCAGTTCTTC. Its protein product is CATSDPAGTGIDEQFF.

Written as DNA, the CDR3 is TGTGCCAGCAGTTATACAGGACAGTATAATTCACCCCTCCACTTT. It encodes CASSYTGQYNSPLHF. The chain couples TRBV6-2 or TRBV6-3 to TRBJ1-6; a weak D match, TRBD1 (6 bases). Trimming pared 3 bases from V and 4 bases from J, leaving 10 bases between. The length of the CDR3 is 15 residues. Germline CDR1 reads MNHEY; CDR2 reads SVGEGT.

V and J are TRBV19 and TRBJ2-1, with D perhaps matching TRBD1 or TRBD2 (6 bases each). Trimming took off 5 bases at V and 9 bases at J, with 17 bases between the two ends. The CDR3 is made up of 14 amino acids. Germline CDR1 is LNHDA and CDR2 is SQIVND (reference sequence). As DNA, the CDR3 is TGTGCCAGTAGTCTAGGGGGGCGCAACGCTGAGCAGTTCTTC. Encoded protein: CASSLGGRNAEQFF.